This T cell receptor beta chain was identified during a study of cytomegalovirus exposure and HLA in healthy donors. Across the whole study: An early data release held around 80 million unique TCRs from HLA-typed donors. Study results and caveats: Presence/absence analyses supposed approximately even sequencing depth among donors. The number of N-insertions in an Asian-associated ancestry cluster was reportedly below the 666-donor mean in a later analysis.

A note on this clone: Its antigen is currently unknown.

Unmatched junction bases numbered 7, after V lost 5 bases and J lost 0 bases. The CDR3 totals 15 residues. CDR1 is MRHNA and CDR2 is SNTAGT in the germline V gene. PCR involved 60 Vbeta and 13 Jbeta primers. Assay: immunoSEQ multiplex PCR; the TCRdb copy retains only in-frame clones and omits some. The data hold about 150,000 clones, with about 80% observed a single time. V and J are TRBV6-4 and TRBJ2-7; 7 nucleotides match TRBD2. The receptor's source is a man aged 25-45 years in good health and CMV-seropositive. The sequenced sample consisted of PBMCs. CDR3 sequence: CASSLAAMSSYEQYF. Written as DNA, the CDR3 is TGTGCCAGCAGTCTAGCGGCCATGAGCTCCTACGAGCAGTACTTC.